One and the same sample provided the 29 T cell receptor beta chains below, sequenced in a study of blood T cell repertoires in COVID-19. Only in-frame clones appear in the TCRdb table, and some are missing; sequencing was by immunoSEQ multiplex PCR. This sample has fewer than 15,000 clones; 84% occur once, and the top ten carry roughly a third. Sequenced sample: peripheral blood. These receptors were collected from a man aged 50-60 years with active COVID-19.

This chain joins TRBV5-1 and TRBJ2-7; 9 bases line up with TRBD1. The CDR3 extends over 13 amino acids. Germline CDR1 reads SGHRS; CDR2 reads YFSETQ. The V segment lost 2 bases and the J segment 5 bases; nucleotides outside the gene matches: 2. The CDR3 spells CASSLQGADEQYF. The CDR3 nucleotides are TGCGCCAGCAGCTTACAGGGGGCCGACGAGCAGTACTTC. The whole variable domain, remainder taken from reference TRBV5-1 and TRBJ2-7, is KAGVTQTPRYLIKTRGQQVTLSCSPISGHRSVSWYQQTPGQGLQFLFEYFSETQRNKGNFPGRFSGRQFSNSRSEMNVSTLELGDSALYLCASSLQGADEQYFGPGTRLTVT.

The CDR3 DNA sequence: TGTGCCAGCAGCTCCGGACAAGCCCAGCTGTTTTTT. The encoded protein is CASSSGQAQLFF. The V and J genes are TRBV7-9 and TRBJ1-4, with D possibly TRBD1 on 5 matching bases. CDR1 is SEHNR, CDR2 FQNEAQ, per germline (reference sequence). V was clipped by 4 bases and J by 14 bases, with 14 bases between them. The CDR3 consists of 12 residues.

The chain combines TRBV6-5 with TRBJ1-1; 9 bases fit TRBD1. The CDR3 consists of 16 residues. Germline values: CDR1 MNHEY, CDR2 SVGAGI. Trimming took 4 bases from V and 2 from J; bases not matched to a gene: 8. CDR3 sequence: CASSFTGTGRNTEAFF. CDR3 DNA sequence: TGTGCCAGCAGTTTCACCGGGACAGGGAGAAACACTGAAGCTTTCTTT.

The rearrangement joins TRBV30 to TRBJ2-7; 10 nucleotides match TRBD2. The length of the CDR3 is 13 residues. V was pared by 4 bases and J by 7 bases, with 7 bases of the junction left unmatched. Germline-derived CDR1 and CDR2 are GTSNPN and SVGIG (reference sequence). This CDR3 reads CAWTASGRAEQYF. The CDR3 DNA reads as TGTGCCTGGACAGCCAGCGGGAGGGCTGAGCAGTACTTC.

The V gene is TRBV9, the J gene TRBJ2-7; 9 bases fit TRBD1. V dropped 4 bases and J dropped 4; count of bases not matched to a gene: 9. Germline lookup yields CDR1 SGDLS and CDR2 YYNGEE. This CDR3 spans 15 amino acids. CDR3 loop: CASSLGGQGEYEQYF. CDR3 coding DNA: TGTGCCAGCAGCCTTGGGGGACAGGGAGAGTACGAGCAGTACTTC.

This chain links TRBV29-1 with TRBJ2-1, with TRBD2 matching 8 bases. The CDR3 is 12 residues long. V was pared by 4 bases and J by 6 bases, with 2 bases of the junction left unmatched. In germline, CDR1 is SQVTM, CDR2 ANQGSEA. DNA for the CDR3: TGCAGCGTTGGCGGGAGGTCCAATGAGCAGTTCTTC. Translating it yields CSVGGRSNEQFF.

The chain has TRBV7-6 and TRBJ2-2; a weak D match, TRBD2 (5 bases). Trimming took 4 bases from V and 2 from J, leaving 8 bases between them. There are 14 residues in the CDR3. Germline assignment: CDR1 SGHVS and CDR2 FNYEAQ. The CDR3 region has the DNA TGTGCCAGCAGCTCGGGAATAAACACCGGGGAGCTGTTTTTT. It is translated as CASSSGINTGELFF.

The CDR3: CASSLYQGTGELFF. The CDR3 bases are TGTGCCAGCAGTTTATACCAGGGCACCGGGGAGCTGTTTTTT. This chain connects TRBV27 to TRBJ2-2; D perhaps matches TRBD1 (5 bases). The V gene's germline CDR1 is MNHEY and CDR2 SMNVEV (reference sequence). This CDR3 comprises 14 residues. V was clipped by 1 base and J by 4 bases, with 7 bases between them.

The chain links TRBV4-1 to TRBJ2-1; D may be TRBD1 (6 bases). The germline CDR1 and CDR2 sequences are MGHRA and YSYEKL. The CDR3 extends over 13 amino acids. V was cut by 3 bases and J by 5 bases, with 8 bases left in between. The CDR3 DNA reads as TGCGCCAGCAGCCACGGGACAAACAATGAGCAGTTCTTC. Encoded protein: CASSHGTNNEQFF.

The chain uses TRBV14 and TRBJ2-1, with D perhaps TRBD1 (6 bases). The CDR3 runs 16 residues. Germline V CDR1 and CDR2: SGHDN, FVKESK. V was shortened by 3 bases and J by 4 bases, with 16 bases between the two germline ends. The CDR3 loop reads CASSHNRPQGYNEQFF. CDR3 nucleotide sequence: TGTGCCAGCAGCCATAACCGACCCCAGGGGTACAATGAGCAGTTCTTC.

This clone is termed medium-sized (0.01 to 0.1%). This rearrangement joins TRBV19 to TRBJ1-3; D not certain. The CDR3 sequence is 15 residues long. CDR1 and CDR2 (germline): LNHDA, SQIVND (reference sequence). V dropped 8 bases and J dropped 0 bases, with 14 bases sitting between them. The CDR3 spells CASGRGLHSGNTIYF. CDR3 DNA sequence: TGTGCCAGTGGTCGCGGGTTACACTCTGGAAACACCATATATTTT.

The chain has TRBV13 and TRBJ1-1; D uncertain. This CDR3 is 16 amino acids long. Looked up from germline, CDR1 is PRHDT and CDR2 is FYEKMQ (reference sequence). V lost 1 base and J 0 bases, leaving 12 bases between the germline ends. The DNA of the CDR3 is TGTGCCAGCAGCTTAGTTATGGGCCAGATGAACACTGAAGCTTTCTTT. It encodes CASSLVMGQMNTEAFF.

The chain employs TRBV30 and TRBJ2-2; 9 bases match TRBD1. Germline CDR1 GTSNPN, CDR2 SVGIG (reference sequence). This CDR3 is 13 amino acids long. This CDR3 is CAGDRENTGELFF. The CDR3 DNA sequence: TGTGCTGGGGACAGGGAGAACACCGGGGAGCTGTTTTTT. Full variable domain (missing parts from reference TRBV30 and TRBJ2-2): SQTIHQWPATLVQPVGSPLSLECTVEGTSNPNLYWYRQAAGRGLQLLFYSVGIGQISSEVPQNLSASRPQDRQFILSSKKLLLSDSGFYLCAGDRENTGELFFGEGSRLTVL.

CDR3 DNA sequence: TGTGCCAGCAGTGCGCCCCGACAGGGGCGAACTGAAGCTTTCTTT. This gives the protein CASSAPRQGRTEAFF. The V gene is TRBV2, the J gene TRBJ1-1; 8 bases align to TRBD1. Germline V lookup: CDR1 SNHLY, CDR2 FYNNEI. V trimming: 4 bases; J trimming: 5 bases; junction bases outside the gene matches: 9. This CDR3 has 15 residues.

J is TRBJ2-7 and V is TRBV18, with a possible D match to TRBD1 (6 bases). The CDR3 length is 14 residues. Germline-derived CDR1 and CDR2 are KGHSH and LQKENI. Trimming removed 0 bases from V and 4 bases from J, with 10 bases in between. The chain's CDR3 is CASSPPEQGYEQYF. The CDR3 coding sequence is TGTGCCAGCTCACCACCGGAACAGGGTTACGAGCAGTACTTC.

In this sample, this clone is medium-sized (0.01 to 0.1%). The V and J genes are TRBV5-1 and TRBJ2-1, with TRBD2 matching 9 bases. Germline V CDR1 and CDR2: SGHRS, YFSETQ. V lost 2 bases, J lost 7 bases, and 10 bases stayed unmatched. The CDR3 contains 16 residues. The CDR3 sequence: CASSFPAGGPFNEQFF. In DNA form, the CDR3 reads TGCGCCAGCAGCTTCCCGGCGGGAGGGCCCTTTAATGAGCAGTTCTTC.

CDR3 region: CASPRTRSYEQYF. The CDR3 bases are TGTGCCAGCCCCAGGACTAGGTCCTACGAGCAGTACTTC. The gene calls are TRBV21-1 and TRBJ2-7; TRBD2 is the table's D call and was not checked against the DNA. TRBV21-1 is a listed pseudogene. The CDR3 extends over 13 amino acids.

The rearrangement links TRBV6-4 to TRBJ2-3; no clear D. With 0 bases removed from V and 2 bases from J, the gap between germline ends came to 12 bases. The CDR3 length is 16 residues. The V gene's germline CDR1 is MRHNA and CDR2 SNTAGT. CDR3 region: CASSDSYSSSTDTQYF. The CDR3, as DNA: TGTGCCAGCAGTGACTCGTACTCGTCCTCCACAGATACGCAGTATTTT.

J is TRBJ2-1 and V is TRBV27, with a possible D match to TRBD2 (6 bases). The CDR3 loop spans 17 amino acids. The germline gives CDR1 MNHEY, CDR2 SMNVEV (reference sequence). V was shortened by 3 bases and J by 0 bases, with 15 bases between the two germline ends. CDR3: CASSFLLLASSYNEQFF. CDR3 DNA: TGTGCCAGCAGTTTTCTCCTACTAGCAAGCTCCTACAATGAGCAGTTCTTC.

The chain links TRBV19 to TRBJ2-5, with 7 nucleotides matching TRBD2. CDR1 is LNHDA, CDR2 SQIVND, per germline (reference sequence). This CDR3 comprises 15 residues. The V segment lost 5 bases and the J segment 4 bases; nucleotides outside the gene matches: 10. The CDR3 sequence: CASSSERDTAETQYF. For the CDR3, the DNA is TGTGCCAGTAGTTCGGAGCGGGATACGGCAGAGACCCAGTACTTC.

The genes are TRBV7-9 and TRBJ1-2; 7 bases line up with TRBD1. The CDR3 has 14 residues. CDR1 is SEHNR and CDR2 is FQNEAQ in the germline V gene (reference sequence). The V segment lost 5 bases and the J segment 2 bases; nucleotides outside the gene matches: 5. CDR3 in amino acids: CASSPVQGNYGYTF. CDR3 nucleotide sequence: TGTGCCAGCAGCCCTGTACAGGGGAACTATGGCTACACCTTC.

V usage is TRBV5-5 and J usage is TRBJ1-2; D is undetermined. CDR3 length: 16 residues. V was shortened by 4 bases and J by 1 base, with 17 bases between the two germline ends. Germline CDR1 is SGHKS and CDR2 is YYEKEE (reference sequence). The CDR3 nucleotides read TGTGCCAGCAGCCGGAATTTGGCGGGAGATAACTATGGCTACACCTTC. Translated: CASSRNLAGDNYGYTF.

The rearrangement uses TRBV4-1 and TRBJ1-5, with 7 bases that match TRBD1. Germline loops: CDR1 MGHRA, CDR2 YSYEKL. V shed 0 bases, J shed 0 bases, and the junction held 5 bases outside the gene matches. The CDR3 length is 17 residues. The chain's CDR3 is CASSQDSGTDSNQPQHF. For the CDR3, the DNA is TGCGCCAGCAGCCAAGACAGTGGGACAGATAGCAATCAGCCCCAGCATTTT.

The CDR3 reads CASSPDRGAGNTIYF. The CDR3 DNA is TGTGCCAGCAGCCCAGATCGGGGGGCCGGAAACACCATATATTTT. This chain connects TRBV4-2 to TRBJ1-3; weak D call: TRBD1 (6 bases). The length of the CDR3 is 15 residues. The ends were cut back, 4 bases at V and 4 bases at J, with 14 bases in the middle. Germline assignment: CDR1 LGHNA and CDR2 YNFKEQ.

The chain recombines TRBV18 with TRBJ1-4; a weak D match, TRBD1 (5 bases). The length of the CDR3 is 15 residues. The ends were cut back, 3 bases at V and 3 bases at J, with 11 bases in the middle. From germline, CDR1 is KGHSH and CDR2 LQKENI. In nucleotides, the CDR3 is TGTGCCAGCTCACCCAGGGTGTCGCCTAATGAAAAACTGTTTTTT. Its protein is CASSPRVSPNEKLFF.

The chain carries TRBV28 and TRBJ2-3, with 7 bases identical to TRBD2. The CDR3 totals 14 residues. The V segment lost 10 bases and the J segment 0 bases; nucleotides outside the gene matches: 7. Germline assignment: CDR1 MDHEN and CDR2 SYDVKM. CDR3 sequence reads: CATGSGPSTDTQYF. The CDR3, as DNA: TGTGCCACCGGTAGCGGGCCCAGCACAGATACGCAGTATTTT.

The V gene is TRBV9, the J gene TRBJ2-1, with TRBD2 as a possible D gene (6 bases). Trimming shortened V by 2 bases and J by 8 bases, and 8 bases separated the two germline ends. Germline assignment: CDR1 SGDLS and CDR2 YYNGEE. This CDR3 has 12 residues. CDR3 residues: CASSVGDYEQFF. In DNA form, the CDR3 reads TGTGCCAGCAGCGTTGGGGACTATGAGCAGTTCTTC.

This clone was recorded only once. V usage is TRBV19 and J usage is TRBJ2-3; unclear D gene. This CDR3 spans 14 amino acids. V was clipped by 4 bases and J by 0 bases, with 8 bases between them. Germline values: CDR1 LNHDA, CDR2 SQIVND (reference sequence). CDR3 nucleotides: TGTGCCAGTAGTAAGTTAGTGAGCACAGATACGCAGTATTTT. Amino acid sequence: CASSKLVSTDTQYF.

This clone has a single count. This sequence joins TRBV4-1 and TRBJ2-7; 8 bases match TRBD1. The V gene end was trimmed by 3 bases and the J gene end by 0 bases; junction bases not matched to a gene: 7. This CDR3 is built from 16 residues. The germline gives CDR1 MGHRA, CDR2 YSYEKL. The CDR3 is CASSQLTGGDSYEQYF. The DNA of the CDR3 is TGCGCCAGCAGCCAGTTAACAGGGGGTGACTCCTACGAGCAGTACTTC.